One sample yielded the 22 T cell receptor beta chains listed below, sequenced in a study of blood T cells in healthy people across ages. A second PCR of about 6 to 12 cycles used a sample-barcoded 5' primer and a J-beta primer mix. TCRdb ran MiXCR on the 5' RACE reads and lists one entry per CDR3 protein. Among about 800,000 distinct CDR3 sequences listed, around 25% were seen once. The sample was also reused in another study, on T cells of mothers and their children.

The specimen sequenced was blood. These receptors came from a boy younger than 18 in good health.

This clonotype was detected only a few times. An end of the junction does not agree with germline; a read error may underlie this. The chain joins TRBV29-1 to TRBJ2-3, with 9 positions matching TRBD1. The length of the CDR3 is 16 residues. Germline lookup yields CDR1 SQVTM and CDR2 ANQGSEA. The CDR3 bases are TGCAGTGTTGAAGATCCCGGGACAGGGTTGGCAGATACGCAGTATTTT. This sequence encodes CSVEDPGTGLADTQYF.

This clonotype was picked up one time. The chain uses TRBV5-1 and TRBJ2-6, with D unresolved. The CDR3 sequence is 17 residues long. Germline V CDR1 and CDR2: SGHRS, YFSETQ. Trimming shortened V by 0 bases and J by 0 bases, and 10 bases separated the two germline ends. The chain's CDR3 is CASSLGQDFSGANVLTF. The DNA for the CDR3 is TGCGCCAGCAGCTTGGGCCAGGATTTCTCTGGGGCCAACGTCCTGACTTTC.

This clonotype was detected only a few times. The rearrangement uses TRBV29-1 and TRBJ2-7; D might be TRBD1 or TRBD2, each matching 5 bases. The germline gives CDR1 SQVTM, CDR2 ANQGSEA. The CDR3 loop spans 12 amino acids. Deletions cut 4 bases from V and 3 bases from J, with 10 bases between. As DNA, the CDR3 is TGCAGCGTTGTGGGGACCAGCTACGAGCAGTACTTC. As protein: CSVVGTSYEQYF.

This clonotype was seen a few times. CDR3 sequence (DNA): TGCGCCAGCAGCTTGGCCGCTTCAGGGGACACCGGGGAGCTGTTTTTT. Residues: CASSLAASGDTGELFF. The chain uses TRBV5-1 and TRBJ2-2; D perhaps matches TRBD1 (6 bases). Germline CDR1 and CDR2: SGHRS and YFSETQ. With 0 bases removed from V and 3 bases from J, the gap between germline ends came to 12 bases. This CDR3 comprises 16 residues.

This clonotype has more than one count but fewer than ten. One end of the junction does not line up with germline, which may come from a read error. This sequence joins TRBV4-3 and TRBJ2-3; TRBD2 matches at 7 bases. The CDR3 is made up of 16 amino acids. Per the germline V gene, CDR1 is LGHNA and CDR2 is YSLEER. CDR3 in DNA: TGCGCCAGCTGCCAAGACGTCGGGGGGTCAGCAGATACGCAGTATTTT. Protein product: CASCQDVGGSADTQYF.

A single count supports this clonotype. The chain is built from TRBV3-1 and TRBJ2-7; D not resolved. Germline CDR1 reads LGHDT; CDR2 reads YNNKEL (reference sequence). V shed 0 bases and J shed 2 bases, with 8 bases lying between them. CDR3 length: 14 residues. For the CDR3, the DNA is TGTGCCAGCAGCCAAGAGGATGGGGCCTACGAGCAGTACTTC. Translation gives CASSQEDGAYEQYF.

The chain recombines TRBV18 with TRBJ1-4; 7 bases are shared with TRBD1. The V gene's germline CDR1 is KGHSH and CDR2 LQKENI. The CDR3 is 16 amino acids. The J segment lost 0 bases and the V segment lost 4 bases, leaving 5 bases of the junction unmatched. DNA for the CDR3: TGTGCCAGCTCACTGCCAGGGACAGCAACTAATGAAAAACTGTTTTTT. It encodes CASSLPGTATNEKLFF.

This clonotype was recorded a few times. The chain is built from TRBV6-1 and TRBJ2-1, with a weak D call TRBD2 (5 bases). This CDR3 spans 15 amino acids. The germline V and J ends were trimmed by 4 bases and 3 bases, with 13 bases remaining between them. CDR1 and CDR2 (germline): MNHNS, SASEGT. The CDR3 sequence: CASSAIAGNYNEQFF. The CDR3 DNA reads as TGTGCCAGCAGTGCAATTGCGGGTAACTACAATGAGCAGTTCTTC.

The rearrangement joins TRBV28 to TRBJ1-5; D perhaps matches TRBD1 (6 bases). The CDR3 length is 15 residues. V was cut by 9 bases and J by 0 bases, with 15 bases left in between. Per germline, CDR1 MDHEN and CDR2 SYDVKM. CDR3 DNA sequence: TGTGCCAGTACGCCCCAGGGGACTAGCAATCAGCCCCAGCATTTT. It is translated as CASTPQGTSNQPQHF.

This clonotype was seen only once. This chain links TRBV28 with TRBJ2-3; 11 bases are a match to TRBD2. The CDR3 sequence is 16 residues long. Germline values: CDR1 MDHEN, CDR2 SYDVKM. Germline trimming cut 1 base from V and 4 bases from J; bases unmatched to any gene: 4. CDR3 nucleotides: TGTGCCAGCAGTTTATTGACTAGCGGGACTTCAGATACGCAGTATTTT. Its translation is CASSLLTSGTSDTQYF.

This chain uses TRBV20-1 with TRBJ1-4, with a possible D match to TRBD1 (5 bases). Germline V lookup: CDR1 DFQATT, CDR2 SNEGSKA (reference sequence). With 0 bases removed from V and 4 bases from J, the gap between germline ends came to 15 bases. There are 16 residues in the CDR3. The CDR3 here is CSARDRGRWGNEKLFF. The CDR3 DNA reads TGCAGTGCTAGAGATAGGGGAAGGTGGGGTAATGAAAAACTGTTTTTT.

The chain uses TRBV2 and TRBJ2-5; D may be TRBD1 (5 bases). V was trimmed by 1 base and J by 2 bases, leaving 11 bases between them. The CDR3 has 15 residues. CDR1 SNHLY and CDR2 FYNNEI come from the germline V gene. The CDR3 region has the DNA TGTGCCAGCAGTGAAGGAACAGGAGTACAAGAGACCCAGTACTTC. This codes for CASSEGTGVQETQYF.

V gene TRBV12-5 combines with J gene TRBJ2-5, with 7 bases that match TRBD2. The better agreement between TRBJ2-1 and the DNA end casts doubt on the J call. The CDR3 has 12 amino acids. Germline V gene sequence: CDR1 LGHNT, CDR2 FRNRAP. This CDR3 is CASGWGGFEQFF. CDR3 nucleotide sequence: TGTGCTAGTGGTTGGGGGGGTTTTGAGCAGTTCTTC.

This chain connects TRBV12-3 or TRBV12-4 to TRBJ2-6, with no clear D. The CDR3 loop spans 16 amino acids. Trimming shortened V by 3 bases and J by 0 bases, and 9 bases separated the two germline ends. In DNA, the CDR3 is TGTGCCAGCAGTTTCGGTTGGAGCTCTGGGGCCAACGTCCTGACTTTC. Protein product: CASSFGWSSGANVLTF.

The rearrangement uses TRBV7-3 and TRBJ2-5; 8 nucleotides align to TRBD1. This CDR3 is 14 amino acids long. V lost 5 bases, J lost 4 bases, and 6 bases stayed unmatched. CDR1 and CDR2 (germline): SGHTA, FQGTGA. CDR3 loop: CASSPRGLGETQYF. The CDR3 DNA reads TGTGCCAGCAGCCCCAGGGGGCTCGGAGAGACCCAGTACTTC.

This clonotype was seen a handful of times. The V call is TRBV5-1, the J call TRBJ2-5; TRBD1 matches at 8 bases. In germline, CDR1 is SGHRS, CDR2 YFSETQ. There are 14 residues in the CDR3. The V segment lost 3 bases and the J segment 5 bases; nucleotides outside the gene matches: 6. The CDR3: CASSSGQVHETQYF. Here the CDR3 DNA reads TGCGCCAGCAGCTCGGGACAGGTTCACGAGACCCAGTACTTC.

This sequence joins TRBV9 and TRBJ2-7, with D perhaps TRBD1 or TRBD2 (5 bases each). The germline V and J ends were trimmed by 4 bases and 1 base, with 12 bases remaining between them. The CDR3 is made up of 14 amino acids. Germline V gives CDR1 SGDLS, CDR2 YYNGEE. The CDR3 nucleotides read TGTGCCAGCAGCCCCTGGGACGGGTCCTACGAGCAGTACTTC. It encodes CASSPWDGSYEQYF.

This clonotype has a handful of counts. The CDR3 region has the DNA TGTGCCAGCAGTTCTCCCACCACTGAAGCTTTCTTT. This sequence encodes CASSSPTTEAFF. The chain employs TRBV25-1 and TRBJ1-1; D not certain. The CDR3 totals 12 residues. Germline loops: CDR1 MGHDK, CDR2 SYGVNS. Trimming cost V 5 bases and J 4 bases, with 8 bases left between them.

This clonotype was seen a handful of times. A junction boundary mismatches the germline segment, possibly from a read error. The V call is TRBV5-1, the J call TRBJ2-2; tentative D call: TRBD1 (6 bases). CDR1 and CDR2 (germline): SGHRS, YFSETQ. The CDR3 covers 13 residues. The CDR3 DNA follows: TGCGCCAGCAGCCCAGGGGACACCGGGGAGCTGGTTTTT. This gives the protein CASSPGDTGELVF.

This clonotype was counted between two and nine times. The chain carries TRBV7-8 and TRBJ2-5; D is unresolved. Germline values: CDR1 SGHVS, CDR2 FQNEAQ. The germline V and J ends were trimmed by 1 base and 4 bases, with 10 bases remaining between them. CDR3 size: 14 residues. The CDR3 nucleotides are TGTGCCAGCAGCTTAGTTTCCCAACGAGAGACCCAGTACTTC. Residues: CASSLVSQRETQYF.

This clonotype was observed at least ten times. The chain has TRBV9 and TRBJ2-7; possibly TRBD2 for D (7 bases). Germline values: CDR1 SGDLS, CDR2 YYNGEE. The CDR3 is 14 amino acids. With 0 bases removed from V and 1 base from J, the gap between germline ends came to 8 bases. The CDR3: CASSVEGGSYEQYF. The CDR3 DNA follows: TGTGCCAGCAGCGTAGAGGGGGGGTCCTACGAGCAGTACTTC. Variable domain in full (rest from reference TRBV9 and TRBJ2-7): DSGVTQTPKHLITATGQRVTLRCSPRSGDLSVYWYQQSLDQGLQFLIQYYNGEERAKGNILERFSAQQFPDLHSELNLSSLELGDSALYFCASSVEGGSYEQYFGPGTRLTVT.

This clonotype appeared a few times. The CDR3 loop reads CSVRDRGAEQYF. CDR3 DNA sequence: TGCAGCGTCCGGGACAGGGGGGCCGAGCAGTACTTC. The chain joins TRBV29-1 to TRBJ2-7; 11 bases align to TRBD1. With 6 bases clipped from V and 6 bases from J, the junction kept 4 bases outside the gene matches. This CDR3 is 12 amino acids long. The germline V gene has CDR1 SQVTM and CDR2 ANQGSEA.